Presented here are 18 T cell receptor beta chains from one specimen sequenced in a study of CD8 T cells in Susac syndrome. Random hexamers served to reverse transcribe roughly 0.45 to 1 ug RNA. TCRdb ran MiXCR on the immunoSEQ multiplex PCR reads and lists one entry per CDR3 protein. The table shows 400,000 or so distinct CDR3 sequences, with around 85% occurring only once. Sequenced sample: CD8+ T cells from PBMCs. Source of these receptors: a human donor with multiple sclerosis.

The gene calls are TRBV29-1 and TRBJ2-7; no clear D. Germline CDR1 SQVTM, CDR2 ANQGSEA. CDR3 length: 10 residues. V was cut by 3 bases and J by 7 bases, with 7 bases left in between. As DNA, the CDR3 is TGCAGCGTTGAGATAGGAGAGCAGTACTTC. Its translation is CSVEIGEQYF.

The chain recombines TRBV6-1 with TRBJ2-7, with D perhaps matching TRBD1 (8 bases). V was clipped by 7 bases and J by 4 bases, with 17 bases between them. Germline V gene sequence: CDR1 MNHNS, CDR2 SASEGT. This CDR3 is built from 14 residues. The CDR3: CASTQGQGGYEQYF. As DNA, the CDR3 is TGTGCCAGCACCCAAGGACAGGGAGGGTACGAGCAGTACTTC.

The V gene is TRBV27, the J gene TRBJ2-3; 9 nucleotides agree with TRBD2. Unmatched junction bases numbered 4, after V lost 9 bases and J lost 3 bases. The CDR3 sequence is 13 residues long. The germline V gene has CDR1 MNHEY and CDR2 SMNVEV (reference sequence). The CDR3 protein is CASGSGSTDTQYF. The CDR3 DNA reads as TGTGCCAGTGGTAGCGGGAGTACAGATACGCAGTATTTT.

This clonotype has just one count. The chain links TRBV6-2 or TRBV6-3 to TRBJ2-7; possible D gene TRBD2, 6 bases. CDR3 length: 17 residues. Per the germline V gene, CDR1 is MNHEY and CDR2 is SVGEGT. Trimming took off 4 bases at V and 6 bases at J, with 25 bases between the two ends. CDR3: CASSSAPSRREEVEQYF. The DNA of the CDR3 is TGTGCCAGCAGTTCGGCTCCATCTCGCAGGGAGGAGGTCGAGCAGTACTTC.

This clonotype showed up just a few times. V and J are TRBV27 and TRBJ2-7, with D possibly TRBD1 on 6 matching bases. V was clipped by 5 bases and J by 2 bases, with 10 bases between them. The CDR3 runs to 13 residues. Germline lookup yields CDR1 MNHEY and CDR2 SMNVEV (reference sequence). CDR3: CASSRTEAYEQYF. The CDR3 DNA reads TGTGCCAGCAGTCGGACAGAAGCCTACGAGCAGTACTTC.

In nucleotides, the CDR3 is TGTGCCAGCAGTTACTCGACAGGGCGCAACACGGGCACCGGGGAGCTGTTTTTT. Its protein product is CASSYSTGRNTGTGELFF. V gene TRBV6-5 combines with J gene TRBJ2-2; TRBD1 aligns across 7 bases. J lost 4 bases, V lost 0 bases, and 11 bases had no gene match. The CDR3 covers 18 residues. Germline V lookup: CDR1 MNHEY, CDR2 SVGAGI.

This chain uses TRBV5-4 with TRBJ2-7, with 10 bases fitting TRBD2. CDR3 length equals 19 residues. The V segment lost 0 bases and the J segment 3 bases; nucleotides outside the gene matches: 15. Germline V gene sequence: CDR1 SGHNT, CDR2 YYREEE (reference sequence). Written as DNA, the CDR3 is TGTGCCAGCAGCTTGGGCCCAACTAGCGGGAACGAACTGAACTACGAGCAGTACTTC. It yields the protein CASSLGPTSGNELNYEQYF.

In this sample, this clonotype turned up a few times. The chain couples TRBV25-1 to TRBJ2-7; D remains ambiguous. The V end lost 3 bases, the J end lost 5 bases, and 2 bases lay between the germline ends. The germline V gene encodes CDR1 MGHDK and CDR2 SYGVNS. The CDR3 spans 10 residues. Here the CDR3 reads CASSDHEQYF. CDR3 in DNA: TGTGCCAGCAGTGACCACGAGCAGTACTTC.

In nucleotides, the CDR3 is TGTGCCAGCAGTTTTCAGACAGCCACTAGCACAGATACGCAGTATTTT. It codes for CASSFQTATSTDTQYF. V usage is TRBV27 and J usage is TRBJ2-3, with D possibly being TRBD1 (5 bases). The CDR3 is made up of 16 amino acids. Trimming took 3 bases from V and 0 from J, leaving 13 bases between them. The germline gives CDR1 MNHEY, CDR2 SMNVEV (reference sequence).

This clonotype has a single count. The V call is TRBV28, the J call TRBJ2-6; tentatively, D is TRBD1 (5 bases). CDR1 is MDHEN, CDR2 SYDVKM, per germline. This CDR3 region has 17 residues. The ends were cut back, 6 bases at V and 0 bases at J, with 15 bases in the middle. The CDR3 region has the DNA TGTGCCAGCAGCACAGGCTGGTCGCCCTCTGGGGCCAACGTCCTGACTTTC. As protein: CASSTGWSPSGANVLTF.

This chain links TRBV7-9 with TRBJ1-1; D remains unclear. V lost 5 bases to trimming and J lost 1 base, with 14 bases between them. CDR3 length: 15 amino acids. Looked up from germline, CDR1 is SEHNR and CDR2 is FQNEAQ (reference sequence). CDR3 in DNA: TGTGCCAGCAGCGCTCCGGACGTAGGGAACACTGAAGCTTTCTTT. Translation gives CASSAPDVGNTEAFF.

The chain recombines TRBV24-1 with TRBJ2-7; 9 positions match TRBD1. CDR3 length: 16 amino acids. The germline V gene encodes CDR1 KGHDR and CDR2 SFDVKD. V lost 5 bases, J lost 4 bases, and 11 bases stayed unmatched. The CDR3 here is CATSAPTGGHPYEQYF. CDR3 sequence (DNA): TGTGCCACCAGTGCCCCAACAGGGGGCCACCCTTACGAGCAGTACTTC.

This sequence joins TRBV7-7 and TRBJ2-7; D gene uncertain. V was clipped by 3 bases and J by 4 bases, with 10 bases between them. CDR1 is SSHAT, CDR2 FNYEAQ, per germline (reference sequence). The CDR3 is 13 residues long. CDR3 loop: CASSFEVGYEQYF. The CDR3 DNA sequence: TGTGCCAGCAGCTTCGAAGTTGGATACGAGCAGTACTTC.

The chain carries TRBV7-2 and TRBJ2-2; 9 bases map to TRBD2. Trimming took 6 bases from V and 6 from J; bases not matched to a gene: 8. The germline V gene has CDR1 SGHTA and CDR2 FQGNSA. This CDR3 spans 15 amino acids. Here the CDR3 reads CASRSGTSPPGELFF. The CDR3 DNA reads as TGTGCCAGCAGAAGCGGGACTAGCCCCCCCGGGGAGCTGTTTTTT.

The chain carries TRBV2 and TRBJ1-2, with a possible D match to TRBD1 (5 bases). This CDR3 has 16 amino acids. Deletions cut 7 bases from V and 0 bases from J, with 18 bases between. In germline, CDR1 is SNHLY, CDR2 FYNNEI. The CDR3 region is CASNGATGGANYGYTF. The CDR3 DNA follows: TGTGCCAGCAACGGGGCTACCGGGGGAGCTAACTATGGCTACACCTTC.

The chain has TRBV15 and TRBJ1-4; D uncertain. This CDR3 is built from 15 residues. Germline loops: CDR1 LNHNV, CDR2 YYDKDF (reference sequence). V was trimmed by 5 bases and J by 0 bases, leaving 10 bases between them. CDR3 residues: CATSPLDPTNEKLFF. The DNA of the CDR3 is TGTGCCACCAGCCCTTTGGACCCAACTAATGAAAAACTGTTTTTT.

The chain has TRBV19 and TRBJ2-1; TRBD2 agrees at 8 bases. The V gene's germline CDR1 is LNHDA and CDR2 SQIVND (reference sequence). The CDR3 runs to 14 residues. The trim removed 5 bases at V and 4 bases at J, leaving 4 bases unmatched. The chain's CDR3 is CASSVLAGYNEQFF. CDR3 nucleotide sequence: TGTGCCAGTAGTGTTCTAGCGGGTTACAATGAGCAGTTCTTC. The variable domain in full, completed from reference TRBV19 and TRBJ2-1, reads DGGITQSPKYLFRKEGQNVTLSCEQNLNHDAMYWYRQDPGQGLRLIYYSQIVNDFQKGDIAEGYSVSREKKESFPLTVTSAQKNPTAFYLCASSVLAGYNEQFFGPGTRLTVL.

The chain combines TRBV3-1 with TRBJ2-7; D might be TRBD1 or TRBD2, each matching 5 bases. CDR3 length equals 15 residues. Looked up from germline, CDR1 is LGHDT and CDR2 is YNNKEL (reference sequence). Trimming stripped 1 base from V and 2 bases from J, with 12 bases between. CDR3 coding DNA: TGTGCCAGCAGCCAAGTTTTGGGACCTCCCTACGAGCAGTACTTC. Translating gives CASSQVLGPPYEQYF.